The sequence of this T cell receptor beta chain was determined in a study of T cell responses to AZD1222 COVID-19 vaccine (dated by TCRdb to the early 2020s). In terms of the full investigation: AZD1222 recipients whose second dose came at about 4 weeks and those whose second dose came at about 12 weeks were combined into one group, since spike-specific TCR depth and breadth did not differ between the two schedules. TCR sequencing was performed for approximately 240 trial participants, of whom about 200 were given two doses of AZD1222 and roughly 25 were given two doses of MenACWY control vaccine. Trial participants were enrolled into age subgroups of 18-55, 56-69 and 70-plus years, which contained around 140, 26 and 57 TCR-sequenced participants, respectively.

The intended sense of this specimen's time point label: baseline before first vaccination. Samples from vaccinated people were obtained from the UK trials COV001 and COV002, which included a single-blind randomized controlled phase 2/3 trial of AZD1222 (ChAdOx1 nCoV-19) in healthy adults. Trial participant PBMC samples were collected at day 0 and day 28 after the second dose for TCRbeta chain sequencing. Turning to this clone: The specificity of this receptor is unknown. Base qualities are not provided; no much larger clone lies one nucleotide away.

The CDR3 regions of human TCRbeta chains were analyzed by immunosequencing. Regarding the original processing steps: TCRs in the repertoires were matched against a reference library of SARS-CoV-2-specific TCRs that had been generated with the MIRA antigen-specificity platform. Breadth was defined as the fraction of unique TCRs that were SARS-CoV-2-associated. Depth was defined as the fraction of total T cells that were SARS-CoV-2-associated. Using the MIRA data, each spike-specific TCR was mapped to the spike region that the TCR reacts to and placed in a CD4 or CD8 class. Log10-transformed breadth and depth values were compared by one-way ANOVA with Sidak's multiple comparisons tests. TCRdb re-hosts the immuneACCESS table, in-frame sequences only. Its copies lack some clones; in the studies checked, an unresolved V gene accounts for under half of them, and the cause for the rest is not known. The DNA gave D and trimming, while V, J and clone size come from that table. The sample profile shows about 130,000 clones; about 82% of them were found once. The top ten clones comprise roughly 12% of the sample.

The CDR3 sequence holds 13 residues, the cysteine and phenylalanine included. Left in the record is the CDR3 DNA by itself, 39 bases read in frame from the first base. Per the germline V gene, MDHEN is the CDR1 and SYDVKM is the CDR2. V loses 5 bases, J loses 5 bases, and the germline ends lie 12 bases apart. Study-level results and caveats: In the small 56-69-year group, the increase in depth fell short of significance, most likely because of low power. Most participants were white British and females outnumbered males, and the authors suggested that clonal diversity may have been underestimated. The whole spike protein was spanned by vaccine-associated CD4 TCRs, and dominant responses were seen in regions 160-218 and 743-854. Reportedly, close to half of the unique spike-specific TCRs recognized epitopes lying outside the regions that are mutated in the B.1.351 and B.1.1.7 variants. No day 14 peak-response samples were available, so repertoires were characterized only after the peak T cell response. Only six AZD1222 recipients were SARS-CoV-2 seropositive at baseline, limiting conclusions about previously exposed vaccinees. Spike-specific TCR breadth and depth rose significantly after two AZD1222 doses compared with day 0 and with MenACWY recipients.

The chain uses TRBV28 and TRBJ1-2; TRBD1 might be the D gene, on 5 matching bases. Sample: peripheral blood, taken on day 0 of AZD1222 vaccination. This receptor was taken from an adult in good health. The nucleotide sequence reads TGTGCCAGCAGTCCGGGGACGATATATGGCTACACCTTC. The resulting protein is CASSPGTIYGYTF.